This T cell receptor (beta chain) was obtained from a study of human thymus T cells. The germline CDR1 and CDR2 sequences are SGHRS and YFSETQ. Trimming removed 0 bases from V and 0 bases from J, with 12 bases in between. This CDR3 is 16 amino acids long. Congenital heart defects were the reason for the corrective surgery that the donors, healthy Finnish infants, were having. Only four of the eight donors provided an approximately 0.5-1 mL blood sample. Study-wide results and limits: Thymic and blood repertoires showed apparently biased V and J gene usage.

Comments on this clone: Its specificity is not known.

The assay was immunoSEQ multiplex PCR, and TCRdb's table has in-frame clones only and misses some. The sample lists about 46,000 clones, approximately 95% seen once, with around 0.2% in the top ten. This TCR came from a girl less than two years old with a congenital heart defect but otherwise immunologically healthy. The rearrangement uses TRBV5-1 and TRBJ2-5; a weak D match, TRBD2 (7 bases). Specimen: blood. The CDR3 loop is CASSLEGRGYQETQYF. The DNA for the CDR3 is TGCGCCAGCAGCTTGGAGGGGAGGGGGTACCAAGAGACCCAGTACTTC.